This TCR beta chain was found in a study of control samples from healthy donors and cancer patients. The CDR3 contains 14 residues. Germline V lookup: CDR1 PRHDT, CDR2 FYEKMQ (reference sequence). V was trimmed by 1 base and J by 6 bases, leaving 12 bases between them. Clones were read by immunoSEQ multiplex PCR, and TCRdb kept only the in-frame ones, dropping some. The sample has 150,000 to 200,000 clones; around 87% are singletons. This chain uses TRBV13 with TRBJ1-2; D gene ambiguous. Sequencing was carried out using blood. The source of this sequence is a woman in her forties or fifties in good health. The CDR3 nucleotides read TGTGCCAGCAGCTTAGAGGCCCGGGAGGATGGCTACACCTTC. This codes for CASSLEAREDGYTF. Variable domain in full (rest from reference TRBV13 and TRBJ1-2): AAGVIQSPRHLIKEKRETATLKCYPIPRHDTVYWYQQGPGQDPQFLISFYEKMQSDKGSIPDRFSAQQFSDYHSELNMSSLELGDSALYFCASSLEAREDGYTFGSGTRLTVV.